This T cell receptor (beta chain) was obtained from a study of blood T cell repertoires in COVID-19. Study information: Nucleic acid was either cDNA or gDNA, and it came from T cells, B-cell-depleted T cells, or PBMCs.

CDR3 length: 16 amino acids. Germline CDR1 is SEHNR and CDR2 is FQNEAQ (reference sequence). Method: immunoSEQ multiplex PCR; TCRdb's copy keeps in-frame clones and lacks some. Of approximately 200,000 clones listed, almost 90% are singletons. A word on this clone: Its ends do not fully match the called genes, so a read error is possible.

Sequencing input: peripheral blood. The source of this sequence is a man between 18 and 35 years old with active or convalescent COVID-19. The rearrangement uses TRBV7-9 and TRBJ2-7; TRBD1 might be the D (5 bases). The DNA of the CDR3 is TGTGCCAGCAGCTTTCCGCCAGGGTCCCACCAAACTCCGACCCACTTC. Translation gives CASSFPPGSHQTPTHF.